This T cell receptor (beta chain) is from a study of cytomegalovirus exposure and HLA in healthy donors. General observations from the study: Most TCR sequences were seen very rarely across donors, but some public TCRs occurred in many. For TCR beta chains, V- and J-gene trimming was later linked to a missense DCLRE1C variant.

Regarding this clone: As yet, its antigen is unknown.

Primers: 60 Vbeta forward and 13 Jbeta reverse. Measured with immunoSEQ multiplex PCR; TCRdb has only the in-frame clones, and not every one. This sample has about 110,000 clones; 55% to 65% occur once, and the top ten carry 3.5% to 4%. This CDR3 spans 14 amino acids. The germline V gene has CDR1 WSHSY and CDR2 SAAADI. The V end lost 2 bases, the J end lost 5 bases, and 9 bases lay between the germline ends. The specimen sequenced was PBMCs. The chain couples TRBV10-2 to TRBJ2-2, with D possibly matching TRBD2 (5 bases). The receptor comes from a man aged 25 to 45 in good health and CMV-seropositive. Here the CDR3 reads CASSETRTTGELFF. DNA for the CDR3: TGCGCCAGCAGTGAGACTAGAACTACCGGGGAGCTGTTTTTT.